Each of the 32 T cell receptor beta chains below was sequenced from the same sample in a study of cytomegalovirus exposure and HLA in healthy donors. Vbeta (60) and Jbeta (13) primers were used in the PCR. Libraries were prepared by immunoSEQ multiplex PCR; TCRdb keeps only in-frame clonotypes and omits some of them. The profile covers roughly 190,000 clones, with more than 75% appearing a single time and approximately 1.7% taken by the ten largest. What was sequenced was PBMCs. The receptors come from a woman aged 18-35 years in good health and CMV-seronegative.

J is TRBJ2-3 and V is TRBV7-8; D might be TRBD2 (6 bases). Deletions cut 2 bases from V and 2 bases from J, with 20 bases between. Looked up from germline, CDR1 is SGHVS and CDR2 is FQNEAQ. CDR3 length: 18 amino acids. CDR3 DNA sequence: TGTGCCAGCAGCTTAAGTGGGGAAGTGTCGGGGGACACAGATACGCAGTATTTT. It is translated as CASSLSGEVSGDTDTQYF.

V is TRBV6-4 and J is TRBJ2-1, with D tentatively TRBD2 (5 bases). V shed 0 bases and J shed 6 bases, with 12 bases lying between them. The CDR3 runs 15 residues. Looked up from germline, CDR1 is MRHNA and CDR2 is SNTAGT. CDR3 nucleotides: TGTGCCAGCAGTGACTCGGAGGACCGAGGCAATGAGCAGTTCTTC. Translation: CASSDSEDRGNEQFF.

The V call is TRBV29-1, the J call TRBJ2-1, with D possibly matching TRBD2 (7 bases). The CDR3 consists of 14 residues. The germline V gene encodes CDR1 SQVTM and CDR2 ANQGSEA. V was cut by 7 bases and J by 7 bases, with 20 bases left in between. This CDR3 reads CSGGGLAVKNEQFF. The CDR3 DNA reads as TGCAGCGGGGGGGGGCTAGCGGTTAAGAATGAGCAGTTCTTC.

The chain links TRBV10-3 to TRBJ1-3; D possibly corresponds to TRBD1 (5 bases). V was cut by 7 bases and J by 2 bases, with 6 bases left in between. Germline CDR1 is ENHRY and CDR2 is SYGVKD. The CDR3 has 12 residues. The CDR3 is CAITGPGNTIYF. In DNA, the CDR3 is TGTGCCATCACAGGGCCTGGAAACACCATATATTTT.

The chain combines TRBV7-6 with TRBJ2-7, with TRBD2 matching over 9 bases. V lost 5 bases, J lost 2 bases, and 4 bases stayed unmatched. The CDR3 extends over 14 amino acids. Per the germline V gene, CDR1 is SGHVS and CDR2 is FNYEAQ. Here the CDR3 reads CASSPGTSPYEQYF. CDR3 bases: TGTGCCAGCAGCCCCGGGACTAGCCCCTACGAGCAGTACTTC.

The V call is TRBV9, the J call TRBJ1-1; 7 bases align to TRBD1. CDR1 is SGDLS and CDR2 is YYNGEE in the germline V gene. The CDR3 is made up of 14 amino acids. V dropped 4 bases and J dropped 1; count of bases not matched to a gene: 4. The CDR3 bases are TGTGCCAGCAGCTTACAGGGGAGGAACACTGAAGCTTTCTTT. It yields the protein CASSLQGRNTEAFF.

The chain couples TRBV13 to TRBJ1-3; TRBD1 aligns across 7 bases. V shed 5 bases, J shed 2 bases, and the junction held 3 bases outside the gene matches. The CDR3 sequence is 14 residues long. The germline V gene encodes CDR1 PRHDT and CDR2 FYEKMQ (reference sequence). CDR3 amino acids: CASSRRGAGNTIYF. The CDR3 DNA reads TGTGCCAGCAGCCGCAGGGGGGCTGGAAACACCATATATTTT.

There are a few counts of this clone. The chain links TRBV4-1 to TRBJ2-2; possibly TRBD1 for D (6 bases). V lost 7 bases and J lost 0, with 15 bases in between. The CDR3 consists of 16 residues. The germline V gene encodes CDR1 MGHRA and CDR2 YSYEKL. CDR3 loop: CASTQYSGANTGELFF. The CDR3 DNA follows: TGCGCCAGCACGCAGTACTCAGGGGCGAACACCGGGGAGCTGTTTTTT.

The V and J genes are TRBV27 and TRBJ1-5; TRBD1 matches 11 bases. Germline V lookup: CDR1 MNHEY, CDR2 SMNVEV (reference sequence). This CDR3 region has 14 residues. J lost 5 bases, V lost 5 bases, and 2 bases had no gene match. DNA for the CDR3: TGTGCCAGCAGTAGGACAGGGGGCGATCAGCCCCAGCATTTT. Amino acid sequence: CASSRTGGDQPQHF.

This sequence joins TRBV7-2 and TRBJ1-3; weak D call: TRBD1 (5 bases). This CDR3 comprises 15 residues. The germline V gene has CDR1 SGHTA and CDR2 FQGNSA. Between the trimmed V and J ends, which lost 1 base and 9 bases, there was a span of 16 bases. CDR3 residues: CASSLDRTPGGTIYF. The CDR3 region has the DNA TGTGCCAGCAGCTTAGATCGGACACCGGGCGGCACCATATATTTT.

This rearrangement joins TRBV7-9 to TRBJ2-1, with D possibly TRBD2 on 5 matching bases. Trimming took off 4 bases at V and 0 bases at J, with 7 bases between the two ends. CDR1 and CDR2 from the germline V gene are SEHNR and FQNEAQ (reference sequence). The CDR3 totals 14 residues. This chain's CDR3 is CASSYDYSYNEQFF. The CDR3 DNA is TGTGCCAGCAGCTACGACTACTCCTACAATGAGCAGTTCTTC. The variable domain in full, completed from reference TRBV7-9 and TRBJ2-1, reads DTGVSQNPRHKITKRGQNVTFRCDPISEHNRLYWYRQTLGQGPEFLTYFQNEAQLEKSRLLSDRFSAERPKGSFSTLEIQRTEQGDSAMYLCASSYDYSYNEQFFGPGTRLTVL.

The V and J genes are TRBV19 and TRBJ1-4; D not resolved. CDR1 is LNHDA and CDR2 is SQIVND in the germline V gene (reference sequence). The CDR3 has 13 residues. Between the trimmed V and J ends, which lost 3 bases and 6 bases, there was a span of 8 bases. CDR3 in DNA: TGTGCCAGTAGTATCGGAGGCGATGAAAAACTGTTTTTT. Translation: CASSIGGDEKLFF.

This chain connects TRBV9 to TRBJ1-5; a weak D match, TRBD1 (5 bases). The germline gives CDR1 SGDLS, CDR2 YYNGEE. The CDR3 contains 14 residues. The V end lost 3 bases, the J end lost 8 bases, and 15 bases lay between the germline ends. The CDR3 nucleotides read TGTGCCAGCAGCGGTCCAGGTGGAGGGGAGCCCCAGCATTTT. Translating it yields CASSGPGGGEPQHF.

This chain joins TRBV28 and TRBJ1-5, with 8 bases lining up with TRBD1. V shed 6 bases and J 9 bases; nucleotides not matched to a gene: 10. Germline V gene data show CDR1 as MDHEN and CDR2 as SYDVKM. The CDR3 runs to 14 residues. Here the CDR3 DNA reads TGTGCCAGCAGGGCGGGACAGGCCTCATGGCCCCAGCATTTT. It is translated as CASRAGQASWPQHF.

The chain combines TRBV29-1 with TRBJ1-4, with TRBD1 matching 8 bases. The CDR3 loop spans 14 amino acids. V trimming: 6 bases; J trimming: 4 bases; junction bases outside the gene matches: 7. The germline V gene has CDR1 SQVTM and CDR2 ANQGSEA. CDR3 sequence reads: CSVRSGQGNEKLFF. In nucleotides, the CDR3 is TGCAGCGTAAGATCAGGACAGGGTAATGAAAAACTGTTTTTT. The full variable domain, rest sourced from reference TRBV29-1 and TRBJ1-4, is SAVISQKPSRDICQRGTSLTIQCQVDSQVTMMFWYRQQPGQSLTLIATANQGSEATYESGFVIDKFPISRPNLTFSTLTVSNMSPEDSSIYLCSVRSGQGNEKLFFGSGTQLSVL.

V is TRBV5-1 and J is TRBJ1-2, with 12 bases aligning to TRBD1. V lost 4 bases to trimming and J lost 7 bases; unmatched junction nucleotides: 5. Germline assignment: CDR1 SGHRS and CDR2 YFSETQ. The CDR3 is made up of 14 amino acids. The CDR3, as DNA: TGCGCCAGCAGCCCGGGACAGGGGGCTACTGGCTACACCTTC. The encoded protein is CASSPGQGATGYTF.

The chain has TRBV6-4 and TRBJ2-1; no clear D gene. Germline V gene lookup returns CDR1 MRHNA and CDR2 SNTAGT. V dropped 1 base and J dropped 6 bases, with 7 bases sitting between them. The CDR3 has 13 amino acids. The CDR3 here is CASSDLNSNEQFF. DNA of the CDR3: TGTGCCAGCAGTGACTTAAACAGCAATGAGCAGTTCTTC.

The chain links TRBV4-2 to TRBJ2-1; 15 bases match TRBD2. After removal of 2 bases from V and 4 bases from J, the junction contained 21 bases not matched to a gene. The CDR3 sequence is 23 residues long. CDR1 is LGHNA, CDR2 YNFKEQ, per germline. The CDR3 here is CASSQPGLAGGLTRHRIYNEQFF. CDR3 DNA: TGTGCCAGCAGCCAACCGGGACTAGCGGGGGGCCTAACGAGGCACAGGATTTACAATGAGCAGTTCTTC.

This clone was counted once. J is TRBJ1-5 and V is TRBV5-8, with TRBD1 identical over 8 bases. Germline V gene data show CDR1 as SGHTS and CDR2 as YDEGEE. The CDR3 is 14 amino acids. V shed 3 bases, J shed 7 bases, and the junction held 6 bases outside the gene matches. The CDR3 spells CASSWSRDRQPQHF. The CDR3 region has the DNA TGTGCCAGCAGCTGGAGCCGGGACAGGCAGCCCCAGCATTTT.

The chain joins TRBV14 to TRBJ1-3; D not resolved. The CDR3 totals 16 residues. CDR1 and CDR2 from the germline V gene are SGHDN and FVKESK. Trimming shortened V by 4 bases and J by 0 bases, and 13 bases separated the two germline ends. The DNA of the CDR3 is TGTGCCAGCAGCCTTAGGCCCCCAGGCTCTGGAAACACCATATATTTT. Translation gives CASSLRPPGSGNTIYF.

The chain combines TRBV19 with TRBJ2-7, with TRBD1 matching over 7 bases. CDR3 length equals 14 residues. With V trimmed by 5 bases and J by 0 bases, 4 bases remained unmatched. The germline gives CDR1 LNHDA, CDR2 SQIVND (reference sequence). This CDR3 is CASSGTVVSYEQYF. The DNA for the CDR3 is TGTGCCAGTAGTGGGACAGTTGTCTCCTACGAGCAGTACTTC.

V gene TRBV5-1 combines with J gene TRBJ2-1; 7 positions match TRBD1. V lost 4 bases, J lost 1 base, and 8 bases stayed unmatched. Germline V gives CDR1 SGHRS, CDR2 YFSETQ. This CDR3 has 16 amino acids. The CDR3 loop is CASSQQGIGSYNEQFF. CDR3 sequence (DNA): TGCGCCAGCAGCCAACAGGGGATAGGGTCCTACAATGAGCAGTTCTTC.

The chain joins TRBV7-9 to TRBJ2-2; 9 positions agree with TRBD2. Germline CDR1 reads SEHNR; CDR2 reads FQNEAQ (reference sequence). There are 15 residues in the CDR3. V shed 6 bases, J shed 7 bases, and the junction held 9 bases outside the gene matches. CDR3 loop: CASSSGSGINGELFF. The DNA for the CDR3 is TGTGCCAGCAGTAGCGGGAGCGGGATTAACGGGGAGCTGTTTTTT.

The V call is TRBV19, the J call TRBJ1-5; TRBD1 agrees at 9 bases. The CDR3 is 13 residues long. CDR1 and CDR2 (germline): LNHDA, SQIVND (reference sequence). The trim removed 11 bases at V and 5 bases at J, leaving 7 bases unmatched. CDR3 DNA sequence: TGTGCCTCGTCCGGGACAGGGCATCAGCCCCAGCATTTT. As protein: CASSGTGHQPQHF.

This clone has a single count. This chain uses TRBV6-5 with TRBJ1-2; D possibly corresponds to TRBD1 (5 bases). Trimming removed 5 bases at V and 0 bases at J, with 13 bases between. CDR1 is MNHEY and CDR2 is SVGAGI in the germline V gene. This CDR3 has 15 residues. The CDR3 nucleotides read TGTGCCAGCAGTCAGCAGGGACTAGCTAACTATGGCTACACCTTC. This codes for CASSQQGLANYGYTF.

This clone was detected only once. The chain joins TRBV27 to TRBJ1-1; D is perhaps TRBD1 (6 bases). CDR3 length: 16 residues. Germline V gives CDR1 MNHEY, CDR2 SMNVEV (reference sequence). The germline V and J ends were trimmed by 6 bases and 1 base, with 18 bases remaining between them. The CDR3 loop reads CASSLLAGTTNTEAFF. CDR3 nucleotide sequence: TGTGCCAGCAGCCTTCTCGCCGGGACAACGAACACTGAAGCTTTCTTT.

This clone was recorded once. The chain employs TRBV5-1 and TRBJ2-1; TRBD2 matches 15 bases. With 4 bases clipped from V and 8 bases from J, the junction kept 7 bases outside the gene matches. CDR3 size: 16 residues. Germline CDR1 is SGHRS and CDR2 is YFSETQ. The CDR3 DNA follows: TGCGCCAGCAGCCCTTGGGGACTAGCGGGAGGACATGAGCAGTTCTTC. Translation gives CASSPWGLAGGHEQFF.

This chain connects TRBV11-3 to TRBJ2-2; D is possibly TRBD2 (6 bases). Germline values: CDR1 SGHNT, CDR2 YENEEA. This CDR3 spans 15 amino acids. V shed 3 bases and J shed 4 bases, with 12 bases lying between them. Here the CDR3 DNA reads TGTGCCAGCAGCTTCCAATCTAGCGTCACCGGGGAGCTGTTTTTT. Protein: CASSFQSSVTGELFF.

The rearrangement joins TRBV9 to TRBJ2-7; 10 positions match TRBD2. After removal of 1 base from V and 9 bases from J, the junction contained 16 bases not matched to a gene. Germline lookup yields CDR1 SGDLS and CDR2 YYNGEE. The CDR3 is 17 amino acids. In DNA, the CDR3 is TGTGCCAGCAGCGTAAGGCCTAGCGGGAGTGGTGGGGATGTGCAGTACTTC. Translating it yields CASSVRPSGSGGDVQYF.

The rearrangement joins TRBV2 to TRBJ1-2, with TRBD1 matching 7 bases. Trimming cost V 6 bases and J 7 bases; bases outside gene matches: 14. Germline CDR1 and CDR2: SNHLY and FYNNEI. The CDR3 runs to 15 residues. CDR3 bases: TGTGCCAGCAGCGCGAGGACAGGCCCCTCTGGTGGCTACACCTTC. Residues: CASSARTGPSGGYTF.

The chain combines TRBV29-1 with TRBJ1-2; TRBD1 aligns across 10 bases. In germline, CDR1 is SQVTM, CDR2 ANQGSEA. The CDR3 has 13 residues. The trim removed 6 bases at V and 7 bases at J, leaving 8 bases unmatched. In nucleotides, the CDR3 is TGCAGCGTGGGGGACAGGGGCGAACCTGGCTACACCTTC. Translated: CSVGDRGEPGYTF. Full variable domain (outside the CDR3, taken from reference TRBV29-1 and TRBJ1-2): SAVISQKPSRDICQRGTSLTIQCQVDSQVTMMFWYRQQPGQSLTLIATANQGSEATYESGFVIDKFPISRPNLTFSTLTVSNMSPEDSSIYLCSVGDRGEPGYTFGSGTRLTVV.

A single count supports this clone. This chain links TRBV9 with TRBJ1-1; D is possibly TRBD1 (6 bases). CDR1 is SGDLS, CDR2 YYNGEE, per germline. The CDR3 has 15 amino acids. Deletions cut 0 bases from V and 5 bases from J, with 14 bases between. The CDR3 nucleotides read TGTGCCAGCAGCGTAGGTGTCAGGGGAAGGACTGAAGCTTTCTTT. It encodes CASSVGVRGRTEAFF.